This TCR beta chain appears in the sequencing data of a study of blood T cell repertoires in COVID-19. Study background: Samples came from the United States, Italy and Spain, spanning acute and convalescent COVID-19. PBMCs, B-cell-depleted T cells, or T cells were the source of the cDNA or gDNA that made up the material.

With V trimmed by 8 bases and J by 5 bases, 6 bases remained unmatched. Germline lookup yields CDR1 MNHEY and CDR2 SVGAGI. This CDR3 comprises 12 residues. In the original processing: Nucleated cell number was recorded as an estimate derived from reference gene primer amplification. Sequencing was performed with immunoSEQ multiplex PCR; in TCRdb, only in-frame clones are kept and a portion is missing. V, J and clone size are taken as reported in that table, and D and trimming were inferred from the DNA itself. The top ten clones hold approximately 4.5% of a sample with roughly 77,000 clones, 70% to 90% of them seen once.

J is TRBJ2-7 and V is TRBV6-5; TRBD2 agrees at 7 bases. The origin of this receptor is a man aged 50 to 60 with active COVID-19. The sample was peripheral blood. The CDR3 region is CASVGAGDEQYF. In nucleotides, the CDR3 is TGTGCCAGCGTCGGGGCGGGAGACGAGCAGTACTTC.